The 32 T cell receptor beta chains below come from one sample, sequenced in a study of tumor and adjacent non-tumor tissue in lung cancer (dated by TCRdb to 2016 to 2019). RNA was isolated from bulk, unsorted tissue, and RNA quality was assessed with a NanoDrop ND-1000 and an Agilent 2100. The method behind the library was multiplex PCR. The data were produced on an Illumina HiSeq 2500. Following protocols modified from ARM-PCR, the researchers constructed TCRbeta libraries through three rounds of nested PCR with primers (Table S4). TCRdb trimmed the raw reads at Q25, called clones with MiXCR and kept productive beta chains. Every CDR3 protein is listed once, alongside the most common genes and DNA of its rows. This sample gives approximately 65,000 distinct CDR3 sequences in total; 60% of them show up just once. The ten largest clones add up to 20% to 25% of the sample. Input material: lung tumor tissue. These TCRs come from a man aged 50 to 60 with non-small cell lung cancer.

This clonotype has a handful of counts. The rearrangement links TRBV20-1 to TRBJ2-7; a weak D match, TRBD1 (6 bases). Trimming took 4 bases from V and 6 from J, leaving 10 bases between them. CDR1 is DFQATT and CDR2 is SNEGSKA in the germline V gene (reference sequence). The CDR3 runs 11 residues. The CDR3 nucleotides read TGCAGTGCTAACAGGGACCCCGAGCAGTACTTC. It is translated as CSANRDPEQYF.

To note about this clonotype: Sequence at one end of the junction differs from germline and may be a read error. The rearrangement links TRBV25-1 to TRBJ2-5, with 7 positions matching TRBD2. CDR1 is MGHDK and CDR2 is SYGVNS in the germline V gene. The CDR3 covers 17 residues. The chain's CDR3 is CAISEYGIGRVQETQYF. The CDR3 DNA sequence: TGTGCCATCAGTGAATATGGTATAGGGAGGGTCCAAGAGACCCAGTACTTC.

This clonotype showed up just a few times. J is TRBJ2-5 and V is TRBV4-1; D may be TRBD2 (6 bases). Germline lookup yields CDR1 MGHRA and CDR2 YSYEKL. The CDR3 loop spans 17 amino acids. The V gene lost 4 bases and the J gene lost 5 bases, with 23 bases spanning the gap. CDR3 DNA: TGCGCCAGCAGCCTGAGGGCGGGACCGGGGAGCACGGAGACCCAGTACTTC. Translating gives CASSLRAGPGSTETQYF.

This clonotype was seen ten or more times. The V and J genes are TRBV29-1 and TRBJ2-3, with 7 bases lining up with TRBD2. Trimming at V came to 3 bases and at J to 3 bases, leaving 3 bases not matched to a gene. The CDR3 has 13 residues. CDR1 and CDR2 from the germline V gene are SQVTM and ANQGSEA. In DNA form, the CDR3 reads TGCAGCGTTGAGGCGGGAGCGACAGATACGCAGTATTTT. This gives the protein CSVEAGATDTQYF.

In regard to this clonotype: The CDR3 end shows no conserved phenylalanine or tryptophan, and so a read error is likely. The chain uses TRBV5-1 and TRBJ2-7; possible D gene TRBD2, 5 bases. This CDR3 is 14 amino acids long. CDR1 is SGHRS, CDR2 YFSETQ, per germline. V lost 4 bases and J 3 bases, leaving 14 bases between the germline ends. The CDR3: CASSRFGLSYEQYL. The CDR3 DNA sequence: TGCGCCAGCAGCCGATTTGGACTGAGCTACGAGCAGTACCTC.

The V call is TRBV18, the J call TRBJ1-2; possible D gene TRBD1, 6 bases. Trimming removed 2 bases from V and 3 bases from J, with 13 bases in between. The germline V gene encodes CDR1 KGHSH and CDR2 LQKENI. The CDR3 has 15 amino acids. The CDR3: CASSPEKGGHYGYTF. Here the CDR3 DNA reads TGTGCCAGCTCACCAGAGAAGGGGGGCCACTATGGCTACACCTTC.

This chain joins TRBV11-2 and TRBJ2-3, with a weak D call TRBD2 (6 bases). This CDR3 has 14 amino acids. Germline CDR1 is SGHAT and CDR2 is FQNNGV. Trimming left V 5 bases short and J 9 bases short, with 18 bases between. The CDR3 region is CASSISPGGETQYF. The DNA for the CDR3 is TGTGCCAGCAGCATATCCCCCGGGGGTGAAACGCAGTATTTT.

Concerning this clonotype itself: A much larger clone sits a single nucleotide away, making a read error possible. The J gene is TRBJ2-7, the V gene TRBV7-9; maybe TRBD1 (8 bases). The germline gives CDR1 SEHNR, CDR2 FQNEAQ (reference sequence). The CDR3 contains 14 residues. The CDR3 region has the DNA TGTGCCAACAGCAGCGGGACAGGAGCCTACGAGCAGTACTTC. As protein: CANSSGTGAYEQYF.

This clonotype was seen many times. The CDR3 nucleotides are TGCAGCGTTAGTCAGGTCCCGGAAAGAAGTTTGAATGAGCAGTTCTTC. It encodes CSVSQVPERSLNEQFF. This chain links TRBV29-1 with TRBJ2-1, with D unresolved. This CDR3 is 16 amino acids long. V shed 5 bases and J shed 7 bases, with 24 bases lying between them. The V gene's germline CDR1 is SQVTM and CDR2 ANQGSEA.

In the case of this clonotype: Relative to the germline gene, one junction end is altered; a read error may explain this. The V call is TRBV4-2, the J call TRBJ2-1; possibly TRBD1 or TRBD2 for D (5 bases each). Germline-derived CDR1 and CDR2 are LGHNA and YNFKEQ. The CDR3 runs 16 residues. The CDR3 bases are TGTGCCAGCAGCCAAGAGGGGGTGTCAAGCTGCAATGGGCAGTTCTTC. Its translation is CASSQEGVSSCNGQFF.

This clonotype was observed many times. The chain employs TRBV20-1 and TRBJ1-2; D is perhaps TRBD1 (5 bases). Germline-derived CDR1 and CDR2 are DFQATT and SNEGSKA (reference sequence). The V end lost 4 bases, the J end lost 8 bases, and 14 bases lay between the germline ends. The CDR3 is 12 residues long. CDR3 in DNA: TGCAGTGCTAAAAAGGGGCGGGGGGGCTACACCTTC. Protein sequence: CSAKKGRGGYTF.

The chain is built from TRBV12-3 or TRBV12-4 and TRBJ2-6; TRBD1 matches at 8 bases. The ends lost 0 bases at V and 4 bases at J; junction bases unmatched: 14. CDR3 length: 20 residues. The CDR3 is CASSLARRQGTGKGANVLTF. The CDR3 region has the DNA TGTGCCAGCAGTTTAGCGAGGAGACAGGGGACGGGAAAGGGGGCCAACGTCCTGACTTTC.

Concerning this clonotype itself: This may stem from a read error, because a much larger clone lies one nucleotide away. The chain employs TRBV20-1 and TRBJ1-5, with no clear D. The CDR3 covers 14 residues. Trimming removed 3 bases at V and 0 bases at J, with 9 bases between. The germline V gene has CDR1 DFQATT and CDR2 SNEGSKA (reference sequence). CDR3 loop: CSASAAASNQPQHF. The CDR3 DNA is TGCAGTGCTAGTGCCGCGGCTAGCAATCAGCCCCAGCATTTT.

As to this clonotype: A single base separates this from a much larger clone, so it may be a read error. The rearrangement uses TRBV12-3 or TRBV12-4 and TRBJ2-1, with 9 bases aligning to TRBD1. This CDR3 has 11 residues. The CDR3 coding sequence is TGTGGCAGCAGTCCGGGACAGGGTTCTTTCTTC. Translation: CGSSPGQGSFF.

A word on this clonotype: A much larger clone lies a single base off, so this may be a read error. V usage is TRBV5-4 and J usage is TRBJ1-1; no reliable D call. Looked up from germline, CDR1 is SGHNT and CDR2 is YYREEE (reference sequence). This CDR3 is 13 amino acids long. CDR3 DNA sequence: TGTGCCAGCACCTTGGAAGGGATCACTGAAGCTTTCTTT. It yields the protein CASTLEGITEAFF.

With respect to this clonotype: A much larger clone sits a single nucleotide away, making a read error possible. The chain combines TRBV12-3 or TRBV12-4 with TRBJ2-4; D unresolved. The CDR3 is 14 residues long. CDR3 amino acids: CASSLLGAKNNQYF. For the CDR3, the DNA is TGTGCCAGCAGTTTACTTGGAGCCAAAAACAATCAGTACTTC.

A note on this clonotype: The conserved phenylalanine or tryptophan normally closing the CDR3 is absent here, so this likely arose from a read error. This chain links TRBV29-1 with TRBJ2-5; either TRBD1 or TRBD2 may supply D (7 bases each). Germline values: CDR1 SQVTM, CDR2 ANQGSEA. The CDR3 runs to 15 residues. Trimming shortened V by 3 bases and J by 5 bases, and 19 bases separated the two germline ends. Written as DNA, the CDR3 is TGCAGCGTTGACGATAGGGCAGGGGGGGGTGAGACCCAGTACTAT. Amino acids: CSVDDRAGGGETQYY.

This chain joins TRBV28 and TRBJ2-3; TRBD2 matches 7 bases. CDR1 and CDR2 (germline): MDHEN, SYDVKM. The CDR3 totals 14 residues. V shed 8 bases, J shed 1 base, and the junction held 6 bases outside the gene matches. CDR3 residues: CASFTSVGTDTQYF. CDR3 DNA: TGTGCCAGCTTTACTAGCGTGGGCACAGATACGCAGTATTTT.

This clonotype was picked up one time. One junction end disagrees with the germline gene, perhaps due to a read error. This chain uses TRBV6-1 with TRBJ2-6; D is possibly TRBD1 (6 bases). From germline, CDR1 is MNHNS and CDR2 SASEGT. CDR3 length: 17 amino acids. The chain's CDR3 is CASSIGTTRSGANVMTF. For the CDR3, the DNA is TGTGCCAGCAGTATCGGGACAACCCGCTCTGGGGCCAACGTCATGACTTTC.

Turning to this clonotype: Sequence at one end of the junction differs from germline and may be a read error. J is TRBJ2-3 and V is TRBV11-2; D may be TRBD1 or TRBD2 (5 bases each). In germline, CDR1 is SGHAT, CDR2 FQNNGV. This CDR3 contains 16 residues. This chain's CDR3 is CASILWGLSSTDTQYF. In DNA, the CDR3 is TGTGCCAGCATCTTATGGGGGTTATCTAGCACAGATACGCAATATTTT.

Concerning this clonotype: A much larger clone sits a single nucleotide away, making a read error possible. The chain has TRBV5-5 and TRBJ2-2; the D gene is possibly TRBD2 (6 bases). The V gene lost 4 bases and the J gene lost 3 bases, with 13 bases spanning the gap. The germline CDR1 and CDR2 sequences are SGHKS and YYEKEE (reference sequence). The CDR3 runs to 15 residues. The CDR3, as DNA: TGTGCCAGCAGCCTCGGACTATCGTACACCGGGGAGCTGTTTTTT. Protein product: CASSLGLSYTGELFF.

The chain couples TRBV29-1 to TRBJ1-5; a weak D match, TRBD1 (5 bases). The V gene's germline CDR1 is SQVTM and CDR2 ANQGSEA. This CDR3 contains 12 residues. Trimming removed 4 bases at V and 4 bases at J, with 8 bases between. The CDR3 DNA reads TGCAGCGTTGTTCCAGGGAATCAGCCCCAGCATTTT. It encodes CSVVPGNQPQHF.

This clonotype was counted between two and nine times. A much larger clone lies a single base off, so this may be a read error. The V call is TRBV11-3, the J call TRBJ2-1; perhaps TRBD2 as D (7 bases). Per germline, CDR1 SGHNT and CDR2 YENEEA. V was shortened by 1 base and J by 11 bases, with 18 bases between the two germline ends. CDR3 length: 15 amino acids. CDR3 amino acids: CASSLGGGSYSKQFF. The CDR3 DNA is TGTGCCAGCAGCTTAGGGGGGGGCTCCTACAGTAAGCAGTTCTTC.

A word on this clonotype: The junction does not match germline at one end; this may be a read error. The chain is built from TRBV5-5 and TRBJ2-7; weak D call: TRBD2 (5 bases). Per the germline V gene, CDR1 is SGHKS and CDR2 is YYEKEE (reference sequence). The CDR3 runs to 14 residues. CDR3 sequence reads: CAGSSEAILGEQYF. The CDR3 DNA follows: TGTGCCGGCAGCTCGGAGGCTATCTTGGGGGAGCAGTACTTC.

This clonotype showed up just once. V and J are TRBV7-9 and TRBJ2-3; D may be TRBD1 (5 bases). The J call could be wrong; TRBJ1-5 is a better fit for the DNA end. From germline, CDR1 is SEHNR and CDR2 FQNEAQ (reference sequence). This CDR3 is 11 amino acids long. The chain's CDR3 is CASDSTDTQHF. In DNA, the CDR3 is TGTGCCAGCGACAGCACAGATACGCAGCATTTT.

The genes are TRBV6-6 and TRBJ1-2, with D unresolved. CDR3 length: 11 amino acids. Germline CDR1 reads MNHNY; CDR2 reads SVGAGI (reference sequence). V lost 10 bases and J lost 5, with 11 bases in between. The CDR3 loop is CANSSGYGYTF. CDR3 in DNA: TGTGCCAATAGTTCAGGATATGGCTACACCTTC.

The table lists this clonotype with many counts. The CDR3 region has the DNA TGTGCCAGCGGAAGCGGGGGGGCTCGCCATGAGCAGTTCTTC. Amino acids: CASGSGGARHEQFF. The chain carries TRBV5-5 and TRBJ2-1; TRBD2 aligns across 10 bases. The trim removed 7 bases at V and 8 bases at J, leaving 9 bases unmatched. The CDR3 sequence is 14 residues long. The germline gives CDR1 SGHKS, CDR2 YYEKEE (reference sequence). The complete variable domain, with remaining parts taken from reference TRBV5-5 and TRBJ2-1, reads DAGVTQSPTHLIKTRGQQVTLRCSPISGHKSVSWYQQVLGQGPQFIFQYYEKEERGRGNFPDRFSARQFPNYSSELNVNALLLGDSALYLCASGSGGARHEQFFGPGTRLTVL.

By its share, this clonotype is medium-sized. The chain carries TRBV6-5 and TRBJ1-5, with unresolved D. Germline CDR1 is MNHEY and CDR2 is SVGAGI. The CDR3 has 14 amino acids. V lost 5 bases to trimming and J lost 9 bases, with 17 bases between them. CDR3 in amino acids: CASSPVRGQGPQHF. In nucleotides, the CDR3 is TGTGCCAGCAGTCCCGTTCGGGGTCAAGGGCCCCAGCATTTT.

This chain links TRBV29-1 with TRBJ2-3; D possibly corresponds to TRBD2 (5 bases). CDR1 is SQVTM and CDR2 is ANQGSEA in the germline V gene. V lost 6 bases to trimming and J lost 10 bases, with 23 bases between them. The CDR3 runs to 14 residues. This CDR3 reads CSVNRDTYTDAQYF. CDR3 nucleotide sequence: TGCAGCGTAAACCGGGATACATACACTGATGCGCAGTATTTT.

This clonotype was picked up a small number of times. With a much larger clone just one base away, this may be a read error. V gene TRBV29-1 combines with J gene TRBJ2-3; TRBD1 matches at 8 bases. The CDR3 has 18 amino acids. Germline V CDR1 and CDR2: SQVTM, ANQGSEA. V was pared by 1 base and J by 1 base, with 13 bases of the junction left unmatched. CDR3 sequence: CSVEGDRDRRLRTDTQYF. CDR3 in DNA: TGCAGCGTTGAAGGGGACCGGGACAGGAGGCTTCGCACAGATACGCAGTATTTT.

Regarding this clonotype: A much larger clone differs from this one at a single base, so this may be a read error. The chain is built from TRBV7-9 and TRBJ2-5; D not resolved. Trimming pared 5 bases from V and 3 bases from J, leaving 16 bases between. The CDR3 runs to 15 residues. CDR1 is SEHNR, CDR2 FQNEAQ, per germline (reference sequence). The CDR3 protein is CASSAGGMVKETQYF. As DNA, the CDR3 is TGTGCCAGCAGCGCTGGCGGTATGGTTAAAGAGACCCAGTACTTC.

About this clonotype: Since the CDR3 does not end with the conserved phenylalanine or tryptophan, this likely comes from a read error. The chain is built from TRBV11-2 and TRBJ1-6, with TRBD1 as a possible D gene (6 bases). Trimming took 3 bases from V and 3 from J, leaving 12 bases between them. Germline CDR1 and CDR2: SGHAT and FQNNGV. This CDR3 region has 16 residues. CDR3 sequence: CASSFSGHNYNSPLHL. In nucleotides, the CDR3 is TGTGCCAGCAGCTTTTCGGGACATAACTATAATTCACCCCTCCACCTT.